Detailed here is one T cell receptor (beta chain). The entry originates in a study of CD8+ T cells in alopecia areata. After isolation, RNA underwent reverse transcription to generate cDNA as the sequencing template. The data were produced by immunoSEQ multiplex PCR, yet TCRdb's version contains in-frame clones alone and is incomplete. The profile covers about 120,000 clones, with about 50% appearing a single time and 0.46% taken by the ten largest. Trimming removed 2 bases from V and 4 bases from J, with 11 bases in between. This CDR3 contains 15 residues. CDR1 and CDR2 (germline): MGHDK, SYGVNS. Indicated treatment: oral pan-JAK inhibitor, 5-10 mg twice daily.

This chain joins TRBV25-1 and TRBJ1-4; a weak D match, TRBD1 (6 bases). The clonotype originates from a human donor with alopecia areata. The input for sequencing was CD4+ T cells sorted from blood, taken at week 4, from a patient treated with tofacitinib. CDR3 loop: CASSEVQGYNEKLFF. CDR3 DNA: TGTGCCAGCAGTGAAGTACAGGGCTATAATGAAAAACTGTTTTTT.